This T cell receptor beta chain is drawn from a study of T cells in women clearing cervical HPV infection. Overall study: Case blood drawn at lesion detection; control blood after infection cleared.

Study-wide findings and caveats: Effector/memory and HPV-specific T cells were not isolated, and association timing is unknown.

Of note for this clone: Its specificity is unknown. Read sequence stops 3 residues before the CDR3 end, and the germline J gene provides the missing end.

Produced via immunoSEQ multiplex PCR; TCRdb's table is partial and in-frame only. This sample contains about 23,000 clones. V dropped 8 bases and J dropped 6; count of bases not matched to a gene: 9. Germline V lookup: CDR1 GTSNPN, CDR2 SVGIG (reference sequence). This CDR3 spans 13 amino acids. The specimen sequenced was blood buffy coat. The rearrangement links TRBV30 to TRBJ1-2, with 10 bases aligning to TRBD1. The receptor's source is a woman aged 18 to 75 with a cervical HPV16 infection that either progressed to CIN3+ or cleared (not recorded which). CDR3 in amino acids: CAGRQGAMDGYTF. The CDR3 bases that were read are TGTGCCGGGCGACAGGGGGCGATGGATGGC.